This record concerns one T cell receptor beta chain sequence. Its antigen remains unknown. For TCR beta, libraries came from quantitative 5'-RACE with molecular barcodes. MiXCR, run by TCRdb on the 5' RACE reads, gives a single entry per CDR3 protein. The table has 210,000 or so distinct CDR3 sequences, roughly 8.2% seen once. The germline V gene encodes CDR1 LGHNA and CDR2 YSLEER. V was shortened by 0 bases and J by 11 bases, with 23 bases between the two germline ends. The CDR3 runs to 16 residues. These data belong to a study of CD8 T cells in ankylosing spondylitis. Overall study results and limits: A TCR beta motif made of eight highly homologous variants seemed typical of ankylosing spondylitis blood. A number of the motif variants had already been described in reactive arthritis synovial fluid and blood.

The source is a female donor with ankylosing spondylitis or in good health (not recorded which). Sequenced: blood, either unsorted or a sorted T cell fraction (not recorded which). The chain links TRBV4-3 to TRBJ2-7; D unresolved. In DNA form, the CDR3 reads TGCGCCAGCAGCCAAGATGACGATGGAAGACGCCTACCCGAGTACTTC. Translation gives CASSQDDDGRRLPEYF.